This T cell receptor beta chain was observed in a study of blood T cell repertoires in COVID-19. Overall study: Sources were T cells, B-cell-depleted T cells, or PBMCs; the material itself was cDNA or gDNA.

This CDR3 is 15 amino acids long. With 10 bases removed from V and 5 bases from J, the gap between germline ends came to 20 bases. Germline loops: CDR1 MNHEY, CDR2 SVGAGI. Only in-frame clones appear in the TCRdb table, and some are missing; sequencing was by immunoSEQ multiplex PCR. Of about 120,000 clones detected, 70% to 85% appear once; the ten largest clones hold 3.5% to 5.5%. This TCR derives from an older woman with acute or convalescent COVID-19. Sequencing was carried out using peripheral blood. V usage is TRBV6-5 and J usage is TRBJ2-2, with D tentatively TRBD2 (7 bases). CDR3 protein: CATRTGGAGTGELFF. The CDR3 DNA sequence: TGTGCCACCAGGACGGGGGGCGCAGGTACCGGGGAGCTGTTTTTT.